The source of this T cell receptor beta chain is a study of shared clonotypes between healthy human individuals (dated by TCRdb to the early 2020s). Regarding the research as a whole: The cohort comprised two women and a few men aged 18 to 49 years. Blood TCR repertoires of roughly 5 healthy adults were deeply sequenced to estimate repertoire size and the extent of clonotype sharing between individuals. Leukapheresis yielded between about 0.94 and 8.9 billion PBMCs per donor. To increase sequencing depth and limit assay-specific biases, TCR repertoire library preparation and sequencing were carried out by different laboratories using diverse techniques. For each donor, CD4 naive and CD4 memory were each run on three plates, CD8 naive on two plates, and CD8 memory on one plate. Broader findings and caveats from the paper: Estimated clonotype richness was generally larger for naive than for memory subsets. Incomplete sequencing was indicated by rarefaction of sorted-subset datasets, despite the large sequencing depth. The small number of donors limited the genetic and exposure-history diversity represented. Pairwise subsampling led to the expectation that sequencing depth would affect the degree of clonotype sharing among donors. When a few donors were compared, the shared fraction of clonotypes was roughly 4.8% for naive CD4, around 4% for naive CD8, 2.3% for memory CD4, and 0.4% for memory CD8. Sampling was restricted to blood, and TCR repertoires in tissues likely differ from the TCR repertoires found in blood. Compared with non-shared clonotypes, clonotypes shared by all four sorted-subset donors had higher generation probabilities.

The donors were healthy, HIV-negative adults who had no recently reported acute infections or vaccinations. Every donor was a Caucasian adult living in Nashville, Tennessee, USA. CD4+ T cells were enriched by magnetic negative selection; naive cells were then positively selected on CD45RA, and the negative fraction formed the memory subset. After blood collection by leukapheresis, PBMCs were isolated using Ficoll-Histopaque density gradient centrifugation and then cryopreserved in the vapor phase of liquid nitrogen. Analytical flow cytometry was used to check the purity and quantity of every magnetically sorted T cell population. From each sorted fraction, genomic DNA was isolated and quantified by UV absorbance on a Nanodrop 2000c. The CDR3 has 16 amino acids, counting the end cysteine and phenylalanine. CDR3 DNA only is kept here, 48 bases in frame from base 1. The germline V gene encodes CDR1 LNHDA and CDR2 SQIVND (reference sequence). V and J lose 3 bases and 2 bases, and a span of 17 bases separates them.

TCR CDR3 regions were amplified from genomic DNA by multiplex PCR using the deep immunoSEQ assay. Extracted genomic DNA from each cell subset was spread evenly across all wells of several immunoSEQ 96-well plates, with each plate serving as a replicate. Each replicate PCR for sorted subsets received 200 ng genomic DNA, equal to about 30,000 T cell genomes. Purified libraries were measured with a Qubit 3.0 fluorometer, size-checked on a Bioanalyzer 2100, and measured again with the KAPA Library Quantification kit. Each immunoSEQ 96-well plate was sequenced on its own single-read 150-cycle Illumina NextSeq 550 flow cell. In the paper's pipeline: The immunoSEQ output contained only junctional sequences without quality scores, so filtering could not match that applied to full-length reads. Sequences were annotated with PyIR, a Python wrapper for IgBLAST v1.9, and V/J genes and CDR3 were assigned using IMGT germline references. Reads with weak V/J assignments (E-value above 1e-6), missing CDR3, stop codons, out-of-frame junctions, or ambiguous translated residues were removed. V3J clonotypes were defined by identical inferred V gene, J gene, and CDR3 amino acid sequence. The percentage overlap between two repertoires was calculated by dividing the number of shared unique clonotypes by the size of the smaller repertoire. RTK rarefaction, the Chao1 estimator, and Recon v2.1 estimates of unobserved clonotypes were used to assess repertoire richness. For all TCRbeta clonotypes obtained by the gDNA method from a handful of donors, generation probabilities were computed with OLGA. TCRdb carries this immuneACCESS record with in-frame sequences only. Its versions omit some clonotypes, under half of them owing to an unresolved V gene in the studies checked, with the rest unexplained. The D gene and trimming were derived from the DNA, and the V and J assignments and clone size from that table. This sample lists 2 million to 3 million clones; 90% to 95% were detected once. Around 0.4% of the sample is held by the ten biggest clonotypes.

Note on this clone: Its antigen is not yet known. Base qualities are not provided; no much larger clone lies one nucleotide away.

The TCR comes from a man aged 18 to 35 in good health. Some clones in this sample may be carry-over from other donors' samples. The chain was built from TRBV19 and TRBJ2-7; the D gene is possibly TRBD1 or TRBD2, with 5 bases matching each. The material sequenced was naive CD4+ T cells from PBMCs. The sample's cell subset or site, from its label and the paper: CD45RA+ positively selected. The DNA sequence is TGTGCCAGTAGTATCGCGTTCGGGACGGGGACCTACGAGCAGTACTTC. Its coded protein is CASSIAFGTGTYEQYF. Here the CDR3 is joined to the reference TRBV19 and TRBJ2-7 genes, and the full variable domain is: DGGITQSPKYLFRKEGQNVTLSCEQNLNHDAMYWYRQDPGQGLRLIYYSQIVNDFQKGDIAEGYSVSREKKESFPLTVTSAQKNPTAFYLCASSIAFGTGTYEQYFGPGTRLTVT.